The rows below give T cell receptor beta chains drawn from one sample of a study of CD8 T cells in ankylosing spondylitis. MiXCR, run by TCRdb on the 5' RACE reads, gives a single entry per CDR3 protein. The table shows 230,000 or so distinct CDR3 sequences, with roughly 18% occurring only once. The sample taken for sequencing was blood, either unsorted or a sorted T cell fraction (not recorded which). The source is a male donor with ankylosing spondylitis or in good health (not recorded which). Both conserved end residues are part of each CDR3. The order of the fields is J gene, CDR3 length, D gene, V gene, clone size, CDR3 DNA, CDR3 protein. A D gene is named only where the DNA matches it firmly. Some rows mark clone size as missing; the rest say once, few, many or name a class of expanded clone.

TRBJ2-1 14 TRBD1 TRBV12-3/TRBV12-4 few TGTGCCAGCAGTTCGGACAGGGGCCACAATGAGCAGTTCTTC CASSSDRGHNEQFF
TRBJ2-1 14 NA TRBV29-1 few TGCAGCGTTGAAGGGACAGTCTCCTACAATGAGCAGTTCTTC CSVEGTVSYNEQFF
TRBJ2-3 13 NA TRBV6-2/TRBV6-3 few TGTGCCAGCAGTTACCCCGAGGTCGGTACGCAGTATTTT CASSYPEVGTQYF
TRBJ2-5 13 NA TRBV12-3/TRBV12-4 many TGTGCCAGTACCGGGGTCCTCCAAGAGACCCAGTACTTC CASTGVLQETQYF
TRBJ2-3 14 TRBD2 TRBV7-9 NA TGTGCCAGCAGCACCCGGGAGGGCCCAGATACGCAGTATTTT CASSTREGPDTQYF
TRBJ2-7 14 NA TRBV4-1 NA TGCGCCAGCAGCCAAGACCCGGAAACCTACGAGCAGTACTTC CASSQDPETYEQYF
TRBJ1-6 14 NA TRBV15 few TGTGCCACCAGCGGGGCCGGTCATAATTCACCCCTCCACTTT CATSGAGHNSPLHF
TRBJ2-4 17 TRBD2 TRBV15 NA TGTGCCACCAGCGCCGGACTAGCGGGAGGAGCCAAAAACATTCAGTACTTC CATSAGLAGGAKNIQYF
TRBJ2-7 14 NA TRBV12-3/TRBV12-4 few TGTGCCAGCAGTCACCGGGAAAGCTCCTACGAGCAGTACTTC CASSHRESSYEQYF
TRBJ2-3 12 NA TRBV4-1 few TGCGCCAGCAGCCGCATATCAGATACGCAGTATTTT CASSRISDTQYF
TRBJ2-5 13 NA TRBV29-1 NA TGCAGCGTTGAAAAACAGGGTCAAGAGACCCAGTACTTC CSVEKQGQETQYF
TRBJ2-7 17 TRBD2 TRBV6-2/TRBV6-3 NA TGTGCCAGCAGTTACCCCCGCAGACTAGCGAACTCCTACGAGCAGTACTTC CASSYPRRLANSYEQYF
TRBJ1-5 15 NA TRBV19 NA TGTGCCAGTAGTCCGACGCCTTTGAGCAATCAGCCCCAGCATTTT CASSPTPLSNQPQHF
TRBJ1-4 14 TRBD1 TRBV5-5 few TGTGCCAGCAGCGGGGACAGGGGGAGCGAAAAACTGTTTTTT CASSGDRGSEKLFF
TRBJ1-5 17 TRBD1 TRBV6-5 once TGTGCCAGCAGTTACTCGACTCCCGGGACAGGGAATCAGCCCCAGCATTTT CASSYSTPGTGNQPQHF
TRBJ2-1 14 NA TRBV25-1 NA TGTGCCAGCAGTGCAACTAGCAGGTACAATGAGCAGTTCTTC CASSATSRYNEQFF
TRBJ2-1 14 NA TRBV6-5 NA TGTGCCAGCAGTTACTCTTGGGGGGTGGATGAGCAGTTCTTC CASSYSWGVDEQFF
TRBJ2-2 16 NA TRBV7-9 NA TGTGCCAGCAGCCAGGGACCTATCGCGAACACCGGGGAGCTGTTTTTT CASSQGPIANTGELFF
TRBJ1-1 16 TRBD1 TRBV7-9 many TGTGCCAGCAGCTTTGTCCCAGGGGGCTTCGACACTGAAGCTTTCTTT CASSFVPGGFDTEAFF
TRBJ2-2 16 TRBD1 TRBV5-1 NA TGCGCCAGCAGCTTGGAGCCAGGGGGCAGCACCGGGGAGCTGTTTTTT CASSLEPGGSTGELFF
TRBJ2-7 14 NA TRBV5-1 few TGCGCCAGCAGCTTGGAAGGGGCGGACTACGAGCAGTACTTC CASSLEGADYEQYF
TRBJ2-7 13 NA TRBV5-1 NA TGCGCCAGCAGCCTCGGCAGGGGAAACGAGCAGTACTTC CASSLGRGNEQYF
TRBJ1-3 13 NA TRBV12-3/TRBV12-4 NA TGTGCCAGCAGTTCCTCCCTCGGAAACACCATATATTTT CASSSSLGNTIYF
TRBJ2-2 11 NA TRBV12-3/TRBV12-4 few TGTGCCAGCAGTTTAGGACCAGGGCTGTTTTTT CASSLGPGLFF
TRBJ1-1 13 NA TRBV29-1 NA TGCAGCGTGGGGGGGCTCTATGGGACTGAAGCTTTCTTT CSVGGLYGTEAFF
TRBJ2-7 13 NA TRBV5-1 many TGCGCCAGCAGCTTGGGGGCCGGCTACGAGCAGTACTTC CASSLGAGYEQYF
TRBJ2-2 14 NA TRBV6-1 few TGTGCCAGCAGAGACCCAGGGGGGACCGGGGAGCTGTTTTTT CASRDPGGTGELFF
TRBJ2-3 15 NA TRBV7-9 many TGTGCCAGCAGTCCCGGGGTCATAGTCACAGATACGCAGTATTTT CASSPGVIVTDTQYF
TRBJ2-1 17 NA TRBV7-8 few TGTGCCAGCAGTTGGATAGGGGGGGCCTCATCCTACAATGAGCAGTTCTTC CASSWIGGASSYNEQFF
TRBJ1-1 15 TRBD1 TRBV7-9 NA TGTGCCAGCAGCGGCTGGGACAGGGGGAGGGCTGAAGCTTTCTTT CASSGWDRGRAEAFF
TRBJ1-3 12 NA TRBV12-3/TRBV12-4 many TGTGCCAGCAGTTTTGGGGGGAACACCATATATTTT CASSFGGNTIYF
TRBJ2-1 14 NA TRBV11-2 NA TGTGCCAGCAGCTTAGGCCTCTCAGCGATAGAGCAGTTCTTC CASSLGLSAIEQFF
TRBJ2-7 18 NA TRBV12-3/TRBV12-4 NA TGTGCCAGCAGGGCATCCCGGGACAAGGTGGACGGGGGCTACGAGCAGTACTTC CASRASRDKVDGGYEQYF
TRBJ2-2 14 TRBD2 TRBV24-1 many TGTGCCACCGGAGCGGGAGCGAACACCGGGGAGCTGTTTTTT CATGAGANTGELFF
TRBJ2-7 14 NA TRBV4-1 few TGCGCCAGCAGCCAAGTAACAGCGGACTACGAGCAGTACTTC CASSQVTADYEQYF
TRBJ2-7 14 NA TRBV9 NA TGTGCCAGCAGCGTAGGAAGGAGACCCTACGAGCAGTACTTC CASSVGRRPYEQYF
TRBJ2-7 15 TRBD2 TRBV7-6 many TGTGCCAGCAGCCCAGCCAGGACTAGCGGCTACGAGCAGTACTTC CASSPARTSGYEQYF